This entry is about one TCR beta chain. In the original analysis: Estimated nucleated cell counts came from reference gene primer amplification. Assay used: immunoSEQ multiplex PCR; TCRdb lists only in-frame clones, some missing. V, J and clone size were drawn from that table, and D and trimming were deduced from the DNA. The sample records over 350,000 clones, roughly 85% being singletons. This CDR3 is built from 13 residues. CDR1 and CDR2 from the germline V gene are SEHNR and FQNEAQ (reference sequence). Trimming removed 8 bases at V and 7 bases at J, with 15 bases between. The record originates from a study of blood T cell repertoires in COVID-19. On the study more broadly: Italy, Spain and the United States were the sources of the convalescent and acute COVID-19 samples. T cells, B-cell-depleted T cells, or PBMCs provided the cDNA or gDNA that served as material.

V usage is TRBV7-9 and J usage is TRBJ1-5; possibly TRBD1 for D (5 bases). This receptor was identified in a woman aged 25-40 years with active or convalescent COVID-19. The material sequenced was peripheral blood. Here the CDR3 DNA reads TGTGCCAGCCACTCGGGGCGGGGGCAGCCCCAGCATTTT. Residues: CASHSGRGQPQHF.